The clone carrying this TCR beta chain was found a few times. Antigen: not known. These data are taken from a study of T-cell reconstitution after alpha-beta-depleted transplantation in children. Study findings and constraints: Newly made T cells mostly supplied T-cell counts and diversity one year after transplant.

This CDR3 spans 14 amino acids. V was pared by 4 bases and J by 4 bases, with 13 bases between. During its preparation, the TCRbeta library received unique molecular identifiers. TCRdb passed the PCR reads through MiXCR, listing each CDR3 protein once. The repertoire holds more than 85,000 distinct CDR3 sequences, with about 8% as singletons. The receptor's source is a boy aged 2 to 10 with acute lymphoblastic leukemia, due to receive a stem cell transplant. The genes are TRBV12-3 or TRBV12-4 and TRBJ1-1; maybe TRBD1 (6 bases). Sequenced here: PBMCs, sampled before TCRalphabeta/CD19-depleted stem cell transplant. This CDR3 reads CASSSRGGATEAFF. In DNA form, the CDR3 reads TGTGCCAGCAGTTCCCGGGGGGGGGCCACTGAAGCTTTCTTT.